The TCR beta chain under discussion was sequenced for a study of cytomegalovirus exposure and HLA in healthy donors. Study results and caveats: The study designated some 180 TCR beta chains cytomegalovirus-associated. Prior analysis indicated that the majority of TCR beta V segments exhibited productivity approximately 87% or approximately 30% of the time. Many donors shared some public TCRs, even though most TCR sequences were rare.

Primers: 60 Vbeta forward and 13 Jbeta reverse. Per the original methods: Per a later analysis, the number of unique TCR beta chains was roughly 80 million, of which about 10 million were shared. The data were produced by immunoSEQ multiplex PCR, yet TCRdb's version contains in-frame clones alone and is incomplete. V and J calls and clone size are copied from that table; D and trimming were computed from the DNA. There are approximately 190,000 clones in the sample; over 70% occur only once, and approximately 3.8% lies in the top ten. V lost 0 bases and J 4 bases, leaving 5 bases between the germline ends. Germline CDR1 and CDR2: SGHRS and YFSETQ. This CDR3 spans 13 amino acids. Points on this clone: Its specificity is not known. This sample includes further DNA sequences coding for the same CDR3.

The V call is TRBV5-1, the J call TRBJ1-5, with D unresolved. The TCR was taken from a man aged 50 to 60 in good health and CMV-seronegative. The material sequenced was PBMCs. The CDR3 DNA follows: TGCGCCAGCAGCTTGGCCCCGAATCAGCCCCAGCATTTT. Its translation is CASSLAPNQPQHF.